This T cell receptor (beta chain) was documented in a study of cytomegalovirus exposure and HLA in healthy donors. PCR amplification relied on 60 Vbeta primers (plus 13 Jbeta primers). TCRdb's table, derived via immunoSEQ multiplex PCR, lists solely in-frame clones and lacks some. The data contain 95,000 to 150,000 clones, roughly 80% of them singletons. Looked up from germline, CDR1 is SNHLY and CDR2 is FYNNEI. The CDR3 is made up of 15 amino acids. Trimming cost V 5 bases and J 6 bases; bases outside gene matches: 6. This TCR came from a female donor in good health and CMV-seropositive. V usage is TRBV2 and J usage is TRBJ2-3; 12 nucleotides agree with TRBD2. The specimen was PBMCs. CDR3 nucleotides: TGTGCCAGCAGTCCTAGCGGGGGGGCTAGGGATACGCAGTATTTT. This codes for CASSPSGGARDTQYF.